A single sample gave rise to the 30 T cell receptor beta chains below, sequenced in a study of T cells in Graves' hyperthyroidism and ophthalmopathy. RNA transcripts were the template for amplifying TCR beta CDR3 regions. A set of HTBI primers served as the primers for a first-round RT-PCR of the TCR CDR3. TCRdb passed the multiplex PCR reads through MiXCR, listing each CDR3 protein once. In the table there are hundreds of thousands of distinct CDR3 sequences, around 21% of which are singletons. The specimen was blood. These receptors were taken from a man in his thirties or forties with Graves' ophthalmopathy.

This clonotype showed up many times. The rearrangement joins TRBV27 to TRBJ2-5; the match to TRBD1 covers 8 bases. Trimming at V came to 6 bases and at J to 1 base, leaving 1 base not matched to a gene. This CDR3 contains 13 residues. CDR1 is MNHEY, CDR2 SMNVEV, per germline (reference sequence). The DNA for the CDR3 is TGTGCCAGCAGGCAGGGGGCCCAAGAGACCCAGTACTTC. Amino acids: CASRQGAQETQYF.

This clonotype turned up a few times. V usage is TRBV29-1 and J usage is TRBJ1-2; no clear D. V lost 6 bases and J 7 bases, leaving 12 bases between the germline ends. The CDR3 is 11 residues long. Looked up from germline, CDR1 is SQVTM and CDR2 is ANQGSEA. In DNA, the CDR3 is TGCAGCGTGTGGGTGAGGAGTGGCTACACCTTC. Protein product: CSVWVRSGYTF.

This clonotype has just a few counts. V is TRBV15 and J is TRBJ1-5; D possibly corresponds to TRBD1 (5 bases). The V end lost 0 bases, the J end lost 3 bases, and 12 bases lay between the germline ends. CDR1 LNHNV and CDR2 YYDKDF come from the germline V gene (reference sequence). CDR3 size: 16 residues. The CDR3 here is CATSRDGGGSNQPQHF. CDR3 DNA sequence: TGTGCCACCAGCAGAGATGGGGGAGGGTCCAATCAGCCCCAGCATTTT.

This rearrangement joins TRBV20-1 to TRBJ2-7; 8 bases agree with TRBD1. Trimming took 3 bases from V and 1 from J; bases not matched to a gene: 8. Germline loops: CDR1 DFQATT, CDR2 SNEGSKA (reference sequence). This CDR3 spans 15 amino acids. CDR3 sequence reads: CSASARQGWSYEQYF. Written as DNA, the CDR3 is TGCAGTGCTAGCGCCCGACAGGGGTGGTCCTACGAGCAGTACTTC.

This clonotype turned up a few times. The chain couples TRBV25-1 to TRBJ2-3; D remains ambiguous. Germline V gives CDR1 MGHDK, CDR2 SYGVNS. The CDR3 length is 11 residues. Trimming removed 8 bases from V and 6 bases from J, with 9 bases in between. CDR3 protein: CASAWGDTQYF. DNA of the CDR3: TGTGCCAGCGCCTGGGGTGATACGCAGTATTTT. The complete variable domain, with remaining parts taken from reference TRBV25-1 and TRBJ2-3, reads EADIYQTPRYLVIGTGKKITLECSQTMGHDKMYWYQQDPGMELHLIHYSYGVNSTEKGDLSSESTVSRIRTEHFPLTLESARPSHTSQYLCASAWGDTQYFGPGTRLTVL.

This clonotype was found many times. The chain joins TRBV6-1 to TRBJ2-7; 9 bases line up with TRBD2. Trimming cost V 5 bases and J 2 bases; bases outside gene matches: 7. The CDR3 extends over 15 amino acids. Germline V gene sequence: CDR1 MNHNS, CDR2 SASEGT. This CDR3 is CASSTLAGPPYEQYF. Here the CDR3 DNA reads TGTGCCAGCAGTACCCTAGCGGGACCCCCCTACGAGCAGTACTTC.

The chain has TRBV24-1 and TRBJ1-3; D unclear. Per the germline V gene, CDR1 is KGHDR and CDR2 is SFDVKD. The CDR3 is made up of 20 amino acids. Trimming pared 2 bases from V and 2 bases from J, leaving 24 bases between. In DNA form, the CDR3 reads TGTGCCACCAGTGATTGCCTCGAGGAGGCCACCGCTGAAACTGGAAACACCATATATTTT. Its translation is CATSDCLEEATAETGNTIYF.

CDR3 sequence reads: CASSPGDRNKDTQYF. The CDR3 region has the DNA TGTGCCAGCAGCCCCGGGGACAGAAATAAAGATACGCAGTATTTT. The V and J genes are TRBV7-9 and TRBJ2-3; 7 bases match TRBD1. Germline loops: CDR1 SEHNR, CDR2 FQNEAQ (reference sequence). Trimming took 5 bases from V and 5 from J; bases not matched to a gene: 10. The CDR3 has 15 residues.

The chain has TRBV29-1 and TRBJ2-1; tentatively, D is TRBD2 (6 bases). From germline, CDR1 is SQVTM and CDR2 ANQGSEA. The CDR3 contains 14 residues. V shed 7 bases and J shed 5 bases, with 18 bases lying between them. The CDR3 here is CSADRDSPHNEQFF. The CDR3 DNA reads TGCAGCGCGGACCGGGACTCCCCTCACAATGAGCAGTTCTTC.

This clonotype was recorded a few times. The chain links TRBV7-9 to TRBJ1-1; D unclear. The CDR3 has 12 amino acids. The germline V and J ends were trimmed by 2 bases and 5 bases, with 6 bases remaining between them. Per the germline V gene, CDR1 is SEHNR and CDR2 is FQNEAQ (reference sequence). In nucleotides, the CDR3 is TGTGCCAGCAGCTTACAGGAGACTGAAGCTTTCTTT. It yields the protein CASSLQETEAFF. Full variable domain (rest looked up from reference TRBV7-9 and TRBJ1-1): DTGVSQNPRHKITKRGQNVTFRCDPISEHNRLYWYRQTLGQGPEFLTYFQNEAQLEKSRLLSDRFSAERPKGSFSTLEIQRTEQGDSAMYLCASSLQETEAFFGQGTRLTVV.

This clonotype was picked up a small number of times. The rearrangement links TRBV28 to TRBJ2-2, with D maybe TRBD2 (5 bases). Germline V gene sequence: CDR1 MDHEN, CDR2 SYDVKM. V was trimmed by 6 bases and J by 4 bases, leaving 21 bases between them. CDR3 size: 17 residues. CDR3 loop: CASSPMAGLVGTGELFF. DNA of the CDR3: TGTGCCAGCAGCCCCATGGCGGGTCTAGTGGGCACCGGGGAGCTGTTTTTT.

V gene TRBV11-2 combines with J gene TRBJ2-2; 11 positions agree with TRBD2. Germline V gives CDR1 SGHAT, CDR2 FQNNGV. The CDR3 totals 18 residues. J lost 4 bases, V lost 1 base, and 8 bases had no gene match. The CDR3 is CASSLGVAGGRGTGELFF. In DNA, the CDR3 is TGTGCCAGCAGCTTAGGTGTAGCGGGAGGGCGGGGCACCGGGGAGCTGTTTTTT. The full variable domain, its missing parts supplied by reference TRBV11-2 and TRBJ2-2, is EAGVAQSPRYKIIEKRQSVAFWCNPISGHATLYWYQQILGQGPKLLIQFQNNGVVDDSQLPKDRFSAERLKGVDSTLKIQPAKLEDSAVYLCASSLGVAGGRGTGELFFGEGSRLTVL.

CDR3 bases: TGTGCCAGCAGTGAAGCAGGGGTGAATGAGCAGTTCTTC. As protein: CASSEAGVNEQFF. The chain employs TRBV2 and TRBJ2-1; perhaps TRBD1 as D (5 bases). From germline, CDR1 is SNHLY and CDR2 FYNNEI. The CDR3 loop spans 13 amino acids. The ends were cut back, 0 bases at V and 7 bases at J, with 7 bases in the middle.

The chain recombines TRBV7-3 with TRBJ2-2; TRBD2 aligns across 16 bases. Germline CDR1 SGHTA, CDR2 FQGTGA. The CDR3 has 21 residues. Trimming removed 5 bases from V and 2 bases from J; junction bases left unmatched: 14. This CDR3 is CASSLYPPGLAGGINTGELFF. The CDR3 DNA follows: TGTGCCAGCAGCCTTTACCCCCCGGGACTAGCGGGAGGGATAAACACCGGGGAGCTGTTTTTT.

This clonotype came up many times. The chain is built from TRBV3-1 and TRBJ2-1; 9 bases are a match to TRBD2. After removal of 2 bases from V and 0 bases from J, the junction contained 8 bases not matched to a gene. Germline loops: CDR1 LGHDT, CDR2 YNNKEL (reference sequence). There are 18 residues in the CDR3. For the CDR3, the DNA is TGTGCCAGCAGCCAACGCCGAGGACTAGCGAGCTCCTACAATGAGCAGTTCTTC. Translated, it gives CASSQRRGLASSYNEQFF.

The V gene is TRBV7-2, the J gene TRBJ2-6; D possibly corresponds to TRBD1 (5 bases). The CDR3 contains 16 residues. Germline V gene sequence: CDR1 SGHTA, CDR2 FQGNSA. V dropped 1 base and J dropped 0 bases, with 7 bases sitting between them. CDR3 DNA: TGTGCCAGCAGCTTAGGGGGCCACTCTGGGGCCAACGTCCTGACTTTC. Translating it yields CASSLGGHSGANVLTF.

This clonotype was detected only a few times. The chain employs TRBV6-1 and TRBJ2-7; 8 bases align to TRBD1. The germline gives CDR1 MNHNS, CDR2 SASEGT. The CDR3 spans 14 residues. The V gene end was trimmed by 6 bases and the J gene end by 3 bases; junction bases not matched to a gene: 7. As DNA, the CDR3 is TGTGCCAGCAGGGGGGACAGGATGAACTACGAGCAGTACTTC. Translated, it gives CASRGDRMNYEQYF.

This clonotype was detected only a few times. The V gene is TRBV7-6, the J gene TRBJ2-3; D possibly corresponds to TRBD1 (5 bases). Germline V gives CDR1 SGHVS, CDR2 FNYEAQ. The CDR3 has 15 amino acids. Deletions cut 3 bases from V and 4 bases from J, with 14 bases between. The CDR3 protein is CASSFWQGWADTQYF. In nucleotides, the CDR3 is TGTGCCAGCAGCTTTTGGCAGGGCTGGGCAGATACGCAGTATTTT.

Comment on this clonotype: It may be a read error: a sequence one base away is much more abundant. The rearrangement uses TRBV28 and TRBJ1-6; D may be TRBD1 (6 bases). Trimming removed 3 bases at V and 4 bases at J, with 13 bases between. This CDR3 region has 16 residues. The V gene's germline CDR1 is MDHEN and CDR2 SYDVKM. CDR3 DNA: TGTGCCAGCAGTTTGACGGGGGCGTTATATAATTCACCCCTCCACTTT. It translates to CASSLTGALYNSPLHF.

In this sample, this clonotype turned up many times. The chain combines TRBV14 with TRBJ2-5, with TRBD2 matching over 13 bases. CDR3 length: 16 residues. Germline CDR1 SGHDN, CDR2 FVKESK. With V trimmed by 0 bases and J by 5 bases, 3 bases remained unmatched. CDR3 sequence: CASSQEGLAGKETQYF. The CDR3 DNA follows: TGTGCCAGCAGCCAAGAGGGACTAGCGGGAAAGGAGACCCAGTACTTC.

As concerns this clonotype: A much larger clone lies one base from this, so it may be a read error. The chain joins TRBV20-1 to TRBJ1-1, with D perhaps matching TRBD1 (5 bases). CDR3 length equals 13 residues. Trimming left V 8 bases short and J 7 bases short, with 20 bases between. Germline V lookup: CDR1 DFQATT, CDR2 SNEGSKA (reference sequence). The CDR3, as DNA: TGCAGTACCAGCTGGCAAGGGGCGGATGAAGCTTTCTTT. Translated: CSTSWQGADEAFF.

This clonotype was detected only once. A junction end diverges from the germline sequence, so it may reflect a read error. The chain employs TRBV7-7 and TRBJ2-5; 10 positions agree with TRBD2. This CDR3 is 15 amino acids long. Germline loops: CDR1 SSHAT, CDR2 FNYEAQ (reference sequence). This CDR3 is CASSSTSGSQETQYF. Written as DNA, the CDR3 is TGTGCTAGCAGCTCGACTAGCGGGTCGCAAGAGACCCAGTACTTC.

This clonotype was seen many times. This chain links TRBV28 with TRBJ1-4, with D possibly TRBD1 on 6 matching bases. The V end was cut by 2 bases, the J end by 7 bases, with 17 bases between. In germline, CDR1 is MDHEN, CDR2 SYDVKM. The CDR3 length is 16 residues. As DNA, the CDR3 is TGTGCCAGCAGTTTAGAGGGTGCAGGGGCGGGTGAAAAACTGTTTTTT. Its translation is CASSLEGAGAGEKLFF.

This clonotype was counted between two and nine times. The CDR3 spells CASSLGGADTNEKLFF. CDR3 nucleotides: TGTGCCAGCAGCTTAGGTGGAGCCGACACTAATGAAAAACTGTTTTTT. The chain uses TRBV7-9 and TRBJ1-4; D remains ambiguous. Germline CDR1 and CDR2: SEHNR and FQNEAQ (reference sequence). V shed 1 base and J shed 2 bases, with 11 bases lying between them. This CDR3 is built from 16 residues.

This clonotype was detected ten times or more. The chain uses TRBV29-1 and TRBJ1-1; TRBD1 might be the D (5 bases). CDR1 SQVTM and CDR2 ANQGSEA come from the germline V gene. There are 13 residues in the CDR3. Trimming pared 7 bases from V and 0 bases from J, leaving 12 bases between. The CDR3: CSAFSGLNTEAFF. The CDR3 DNA reads as TGCAGCGCATTCTCAGGGTTGAACACTGAAGCTTTCTTT. Variable domain in full (rest from reference TRBV29-1 and TRBJ1-1): SAVISQKPSRDICQRGTSLTIQCQVDSQVTMMFWYRQQPGQSLTLIATANQGSEATYESGFVIDKFPISRPNLTFSTLTVSNMSPEDSSIYLCSAFSGLNTEAFFGQGTRLTVV.

This clonotype was found many times. The chain couples TRBV30 to TRBJ2-2; D not resolved. From germline, CDR1 is GTSNPN and CDR2 SVGIG (reference sequence). The length of the CDR3 is 12 residues. V was clipped by 2 bases and J by 6 bases, with 7 bases between them. The CDR3 DNA reads as TGTGCCTGGAGTCCGTCTCCCGGGGAGCTGTTTTTT. This codes for CAWSPSPGELFF.

This clonotype was detected a few times. The J gene is TRBJ2-7, the V gene TRBV6-9, with TRBD1 identical over 8 bases. The CDR3 length is 14 residues. Per germline, CDR1 MNHGY and CDR2 SVAAGI. Germline trimming cut 1 base from V and 6 bases from J; bases unmatched to any gene: 5. The CDR3, as DNA: TGTGCCAGCAGTTATTACGGACAGGGAGGCGAGCAGTACTTC. Translated, it gives CASSYYGQGGEQYF.

The V call is TRBV6-1, the J call TRBJ1-6; D is ambiguous. The CDR3 consists of 14 residues. Trimming took off 6 bases at V and 10 bases at J, with 16 bases between the two ends. CDR1 MNHNS and CDR2 SASEGT come from the germline V gene. The CDR3 region is CASSPQEGRSPLHF. In DNA, the CDR3 is TGTGCCAGCAGCCCTCAGGAAGGAAGATCACCCCTCCACTTT.

The chain is built from TRBV5-8 and TRBJ1-5; D unresolved. The CDR3 has 15 residues. Trimming cost V 0 bases and J 6 bases, with 13 bases left between them. Germline V gene sequence: CDR1 SGHTS, CDR2 YDEGEE. The CDR3: CASSLGHQVAQPQHF. The CDR3 coding sequence is TGTGCCAGCAGCTTGGGACACCAAGTGGCTCAGCCCCAGCATTTT.

CDR3 protein: CASSQSQGTGNQPQHF. CDR3 DNA sequence: TGCGCCAGCAGCCAGTCACAGGGTACAGGCAATCAGCCCCAGCATTTT. The rearrangement uses TRBV4-1 and TRBJ1-5, with D perhaps matching TRBD1 (6 bases). Per germline, CDR1 MGHRA and CDR2 YSYEKL. V shed 3 bases and J shed 2 bases, with 14 bases lying between them. The CDR3 totals 16 residues.